This T cell receptor beta chain was captured in a study of blood T cells in healthy people across ages. Points from the study as a whole: Higher diversity, along with more naive CD4+ cells, distinguished long-lived donors from aged donors.

This clonotype was detected ten times or more. Its antigen is not known. Next came a second PCR, run for roughly 6 to 11 cycles, which used a sample-barcoded 5' primer along with a J-beta primer mix. In TCRdb, the 5' RACE reads were re-called with MiXCR into one record per CDR3 protein. The sample records some 1.5 million distinct CDR3 sequences, 28% being singletons. The V gene end was trimmed by 3 bases and the J gene end by 5 bases; junction bases not matched to a gene: 7. This CDR3 has 15 residues. Per germline, CDR1 LGHNA and CDR2 YSLEER. Sequencing was carried out using blood. The chain is built from TRBV4-3 and TRBJ1-1; 9 bases are a match to TRBD1. The TCR sequence derives from a woman in her twenties or thirties in good health. The CDR3 sequence: CASSQEDRGGTEAFF. CDR3 DNA sequence: TGCGCCAGCAGCCAGGAGGACAGGGGAGGTACTGAAGCTTTCTTT.